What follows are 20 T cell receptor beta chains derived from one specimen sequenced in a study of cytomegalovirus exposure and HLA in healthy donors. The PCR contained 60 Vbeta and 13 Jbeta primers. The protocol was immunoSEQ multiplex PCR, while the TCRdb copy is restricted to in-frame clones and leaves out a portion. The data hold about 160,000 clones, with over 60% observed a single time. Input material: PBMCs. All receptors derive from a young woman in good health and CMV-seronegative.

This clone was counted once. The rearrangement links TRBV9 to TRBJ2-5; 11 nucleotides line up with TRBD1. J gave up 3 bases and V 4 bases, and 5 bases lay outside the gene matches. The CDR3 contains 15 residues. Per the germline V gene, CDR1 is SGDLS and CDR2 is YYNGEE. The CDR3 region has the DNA TGTGCCAGCAGCCTAAGGACAGGGGGCGAAGAGACCCAGTACTTC. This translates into CASSLRTGGEETQYF.

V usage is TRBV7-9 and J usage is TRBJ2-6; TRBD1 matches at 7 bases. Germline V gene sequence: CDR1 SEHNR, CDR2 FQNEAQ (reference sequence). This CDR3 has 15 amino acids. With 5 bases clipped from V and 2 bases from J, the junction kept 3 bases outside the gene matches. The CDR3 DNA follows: TGTGCCAGCAGCGAGGGGGCCGCTGGGGCCAACGTCCTGACTTTC. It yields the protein CASSEGAAGANVLTF.

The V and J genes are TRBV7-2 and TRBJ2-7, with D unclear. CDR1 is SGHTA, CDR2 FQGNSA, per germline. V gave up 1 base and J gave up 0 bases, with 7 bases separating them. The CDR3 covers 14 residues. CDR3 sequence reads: CASSLGAGSYEQYF. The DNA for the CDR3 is TGTGCCAGCAGCTTAGGAGCAGGCTCCTACGAGCAGTACTTC.

The CDR3 DNA follows: TGTGCCAGCAGCTCGAGGAGCGGGAGGTCCGGCTACGAGCAGTACTTC. This translates into CASSSRSGRSGYEQYF. V usage is TRBV7-9 and J usage is TRBJ2-7; 9 nucleotides agree with TRBD2. With 4 bases clipped from V and 3 bases from J, the junction kept 10 bases outside the gene matches. CDR1 and CDR2 from the germline V gene are SEHNR and FQNEAQ (reference sequence). The CDR3 contains 16 residues.

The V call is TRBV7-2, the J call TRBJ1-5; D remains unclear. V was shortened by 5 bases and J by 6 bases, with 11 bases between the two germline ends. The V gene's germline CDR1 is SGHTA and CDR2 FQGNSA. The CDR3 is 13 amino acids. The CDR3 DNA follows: TGTGCCAGCAGCCAACGGGGTGGTCAGCCCCAGCATTTT. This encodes CASSQRGGQPQHF.

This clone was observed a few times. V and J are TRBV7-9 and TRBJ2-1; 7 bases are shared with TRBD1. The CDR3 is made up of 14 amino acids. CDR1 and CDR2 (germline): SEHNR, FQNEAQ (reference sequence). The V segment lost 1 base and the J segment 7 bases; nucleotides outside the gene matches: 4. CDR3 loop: CASSLDQGENEQFF. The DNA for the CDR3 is TGTGCCAGCAGCTTAGACCAGGGGGAAAATGAGCAGTTCTTC.

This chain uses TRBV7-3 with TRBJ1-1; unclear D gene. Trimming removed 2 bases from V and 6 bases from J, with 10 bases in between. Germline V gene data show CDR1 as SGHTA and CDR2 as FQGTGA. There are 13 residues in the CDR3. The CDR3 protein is CASSLLPEAEAFF. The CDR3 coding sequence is TGTGCCAGCAGCTTATTACCAGAAGCTGAAGCTTTCTTT.

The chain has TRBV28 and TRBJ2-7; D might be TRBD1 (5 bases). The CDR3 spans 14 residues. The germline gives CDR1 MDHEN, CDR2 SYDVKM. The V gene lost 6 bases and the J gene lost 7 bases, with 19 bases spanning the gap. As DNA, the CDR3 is TGTGCCAGCAGCCTTCCGACAGCAGCTGGGGAGCAGTACTTC. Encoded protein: CASSLPTAAGEQYF.

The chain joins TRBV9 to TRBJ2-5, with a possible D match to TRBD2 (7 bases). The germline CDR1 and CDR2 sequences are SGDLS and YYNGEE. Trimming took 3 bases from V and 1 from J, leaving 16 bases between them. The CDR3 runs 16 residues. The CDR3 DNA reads TGTGCCAGCAGCGCCGCCGGGCGGGGGCCCCAAGAGACCCAGTACTTC. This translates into CASSAAGRGPQETQYF.

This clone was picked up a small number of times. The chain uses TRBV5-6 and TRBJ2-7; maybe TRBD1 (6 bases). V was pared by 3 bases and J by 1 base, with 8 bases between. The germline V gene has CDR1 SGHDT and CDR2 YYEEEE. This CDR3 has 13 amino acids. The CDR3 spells CASSSGQSYEQYF. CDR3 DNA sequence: TGTGCCAGCAGCTCAGGACAGTCCTACGAGCAGTACTTC.

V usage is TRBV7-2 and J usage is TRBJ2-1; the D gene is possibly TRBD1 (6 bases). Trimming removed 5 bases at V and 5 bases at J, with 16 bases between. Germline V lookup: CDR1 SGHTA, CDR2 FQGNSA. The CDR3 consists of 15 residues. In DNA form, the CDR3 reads TGTGCCAGCAGCCGAGTGGGGGCTGAAAACAATGAGCAGTTCTTC. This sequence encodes CASSRVGAENNEQFF.

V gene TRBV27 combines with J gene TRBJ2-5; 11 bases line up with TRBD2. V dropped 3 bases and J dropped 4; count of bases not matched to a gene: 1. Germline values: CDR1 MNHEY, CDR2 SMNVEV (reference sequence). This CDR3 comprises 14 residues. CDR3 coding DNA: TGTGCCAGCAGTTTTACTAGCGGGAGAGAGACCCAGTACTTC. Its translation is CASSFTSGRETQYF.

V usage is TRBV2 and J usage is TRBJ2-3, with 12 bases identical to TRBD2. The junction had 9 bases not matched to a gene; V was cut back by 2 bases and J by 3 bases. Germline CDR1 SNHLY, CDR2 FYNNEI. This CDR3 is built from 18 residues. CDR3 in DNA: TGTGCCAGCAGTGAACTAGCGGGAGGGATTCGAGAGACAGATACGCAGTATTTT. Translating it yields CASSELAGGIRETDTQYF.

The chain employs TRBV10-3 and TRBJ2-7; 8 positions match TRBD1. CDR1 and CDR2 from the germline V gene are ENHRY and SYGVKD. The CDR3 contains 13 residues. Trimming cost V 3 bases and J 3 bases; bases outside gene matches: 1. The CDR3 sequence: CAISDDRGYEQYF. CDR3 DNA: TGTGCCATCAGTGATGACAGGGGCTACGAGCAGTACTTC.

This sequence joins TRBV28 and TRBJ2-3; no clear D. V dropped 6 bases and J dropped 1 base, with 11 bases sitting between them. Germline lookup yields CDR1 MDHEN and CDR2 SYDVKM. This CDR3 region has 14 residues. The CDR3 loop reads CASSPRARTDTQYF. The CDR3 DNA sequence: TGTGCCAGCAGCCCACGCGCCCGCACAGATACGCAGTATTTT.

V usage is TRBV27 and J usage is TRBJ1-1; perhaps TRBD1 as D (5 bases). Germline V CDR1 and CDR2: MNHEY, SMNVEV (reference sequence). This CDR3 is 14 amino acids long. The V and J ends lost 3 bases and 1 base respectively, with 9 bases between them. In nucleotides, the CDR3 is TGTGCCAGCAGTTTTCAGGGCAGGAACACTGAAGCTTTCTTT. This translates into CASSFQGRNTEAFF.

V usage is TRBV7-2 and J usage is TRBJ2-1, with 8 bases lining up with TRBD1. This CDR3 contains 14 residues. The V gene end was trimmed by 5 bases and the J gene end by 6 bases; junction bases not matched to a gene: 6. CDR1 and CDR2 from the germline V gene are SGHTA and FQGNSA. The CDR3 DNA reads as TGTGCCAGCAGCGGACGCGACAGGGGCAATGAGCAGTTCTTC. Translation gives CASSGRDRGNEQFF.

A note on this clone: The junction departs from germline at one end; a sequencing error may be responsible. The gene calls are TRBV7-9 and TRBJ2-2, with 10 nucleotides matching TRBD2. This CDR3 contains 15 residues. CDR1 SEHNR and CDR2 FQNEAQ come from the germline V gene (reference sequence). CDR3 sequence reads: CASSIAGGNTGELFF. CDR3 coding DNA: TGTGCCAGCAGCATAGCGGGGGGAAACACCGGGGAGCTGTTTTTT.

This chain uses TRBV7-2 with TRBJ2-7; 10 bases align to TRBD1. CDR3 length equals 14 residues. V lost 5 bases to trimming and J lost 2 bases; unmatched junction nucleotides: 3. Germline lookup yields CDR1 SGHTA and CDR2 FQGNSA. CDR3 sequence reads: CASSPGQGAYEQYF. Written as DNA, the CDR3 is TGTGCCAGCAGCCCAGGACAGGGGGCCTACGAGCAGTACTTC. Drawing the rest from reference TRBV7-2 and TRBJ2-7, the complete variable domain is GAGVSQSPSNKVTEKGKDVELRCDPISGHTALYWYRQSLGQGLEFLIYFQGNSAPDKSGLPSDRFSAERTGGSVSTLTIQRTQQEDSAVYLCASSPGQGAYEQYFGPGTRLTVT.

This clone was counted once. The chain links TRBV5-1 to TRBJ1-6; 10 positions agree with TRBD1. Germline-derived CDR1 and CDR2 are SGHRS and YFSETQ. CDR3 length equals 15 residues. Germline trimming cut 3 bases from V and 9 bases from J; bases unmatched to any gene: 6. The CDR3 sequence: CASSSGTGVGSPLHF. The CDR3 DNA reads TGCGCCAGCAGCTCCGGGACAGGGGTGGGTTCACCCCTCCACTTT.